This T cell receptor beta chain comes out of a study of beta chain features in type 1 diabetes. Every bit of the isolated RNA underwent reverse transcription, so sequencing read expressed TCRB transcripts. The protocol was immunoSEQ multiplex PCR, while the TCRdb copy is restricted to in-frame clones and leaves out a portion. This sample has about 340,000 clones, with 13% found just once. This clone was counted between two and nine times. Its cognate antigen is unknown. Trimming shortened V by 4 bases and J by 8 bases, and 23 bases separated the two germline ends. Germline lookup yields CDR1 SGHTA and CDR2 FQGNSA. This CDR3 spans 16 amino acids. Study-level findings and limits: Moderate yet significant TCRB CDR3 shortening was seen in Type 1 diabetes patients in all four CD4+ subsets. Possible PCR preference for shorter templates applied equally to patients and controls.

V gene TRBV7-2 combines with J gene TRBJ1-2, with D maybe TRBD1 (6 bases). The clonotype comes from a woman aged 18-30 years with type 1 diabetes. Input material: naive CD4+ T cells from blood. In DNA, the CDR3 is TGTGCCAGCAGCTCCTGGGGGCAGGGCAGGGCAACGGGCTACACCTTC. Encoded protein: CASSSWGQGRATGYTF. The full variable domain, its missing parts supplied by reference TRBV7-2 and TRBJ1-2, is GAGVSQSPSNKVTEKGKDVELRCDPISGHTALYWYRQSLGQGLEFLIYFQGNSAPDKSGLPSDRFSAERTGGSVSTLTIQRTQQEDSAVYLCASSSWGQGRATGYTFGSGTRLTVV.